This record covers a single T cell receptor beta chain. Its antigen remains unidentified. Germline V gene data show CDR1 as SGDLS and CDR2 as YYNGEE. J lost 7 bases, V lost 4 bases, and 4 bases had no gene match. The CDR3 contains 15 residues. This record belongs to a study of CD8 T cell repertoires and HIV-1 epitope variants. Study at large: Separate wells received one of Twenty-five Gag or Nef variant peptides. An uncultured baseline aliquot held 1M T cells.

General study results and limits: Eight or nine antigen-specific TCR beta clonotypes were found; more than five seemed cross-reactive to variants.

Repertoires were generated with immunoSEQ multiplex PCR, while TCRdb's copy carries only in-frame clones and drops some. The table has about 5,300 clones, approximately 70% seen once. The sample comprised cultured CD8+ T cells derived from PBMCs. The TCR originated in a male donor with HIV. The chain is built from TRBV9 and TRBJ2-1; the match to TRBD2 covers 14 bases. The CDR3 DNA is TGTGCCAGCAGCCTGGGACTAGCGGGAGAAAATGAGCAGTTCTTC. Its translation is CASSLGLAGENEQFF.